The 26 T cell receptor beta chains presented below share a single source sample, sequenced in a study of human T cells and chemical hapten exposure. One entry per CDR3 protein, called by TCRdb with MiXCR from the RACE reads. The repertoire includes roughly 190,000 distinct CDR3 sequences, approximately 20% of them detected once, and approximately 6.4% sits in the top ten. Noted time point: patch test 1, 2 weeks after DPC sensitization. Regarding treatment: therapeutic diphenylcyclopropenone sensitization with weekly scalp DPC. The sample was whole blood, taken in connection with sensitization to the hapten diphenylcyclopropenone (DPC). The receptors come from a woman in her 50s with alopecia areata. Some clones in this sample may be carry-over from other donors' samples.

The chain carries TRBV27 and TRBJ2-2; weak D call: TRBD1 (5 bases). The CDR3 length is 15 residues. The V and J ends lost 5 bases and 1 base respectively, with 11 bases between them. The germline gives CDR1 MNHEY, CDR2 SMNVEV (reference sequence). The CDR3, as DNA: TGTGCCAGCAGTCCCAATGGACAGAACACCGGGGAGCTGTTTTTT. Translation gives CASSPNGQNTGELFF.

Here the CDR3 reads CSAQQGPRTDTQYF. The CDR3 DNA is TGCAGTGCGCAACAGGGTCCGCGTACAGATACGCAGTATTTT. The chain employs TRBV20-1 and TRBJ2-3; D is possibly TRBD1 (6 bases). The CDR3 contains 14 residues. Trimming took off 6 bases at V and 3 bases at J, with 16 bases between the two ends. Germline V gene data show CDR1 as DFQATT and CDR2 as SNEGSKA (reference sequence).

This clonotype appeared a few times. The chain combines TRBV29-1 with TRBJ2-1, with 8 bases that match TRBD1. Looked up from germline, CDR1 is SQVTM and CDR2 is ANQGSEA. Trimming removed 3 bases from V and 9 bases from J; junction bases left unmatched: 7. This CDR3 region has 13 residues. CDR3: CSVDQGAIVEQFF. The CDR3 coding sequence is TGCAGCGTTGACCAGGGGGCAATAGTTGAGCAGTTCTTC.

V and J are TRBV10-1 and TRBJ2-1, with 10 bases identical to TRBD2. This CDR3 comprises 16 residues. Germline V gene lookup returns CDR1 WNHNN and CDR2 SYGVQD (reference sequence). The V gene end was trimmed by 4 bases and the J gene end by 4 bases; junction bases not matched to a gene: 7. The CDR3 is CASSGGLARSYNEQFF. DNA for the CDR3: TGCGCCAGCAGTGGGGGACTAGCGCGATCTTACAATGAGCAGTTCTTC.

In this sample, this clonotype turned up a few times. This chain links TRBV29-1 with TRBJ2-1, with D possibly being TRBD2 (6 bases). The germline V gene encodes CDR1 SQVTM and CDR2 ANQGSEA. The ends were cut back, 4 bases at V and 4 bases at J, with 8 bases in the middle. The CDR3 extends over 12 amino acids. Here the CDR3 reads CSVVAAYNEQFF. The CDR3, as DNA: TGCAGCGTTGTAGCGGCTTACAATGAGCAGTTCTTC.

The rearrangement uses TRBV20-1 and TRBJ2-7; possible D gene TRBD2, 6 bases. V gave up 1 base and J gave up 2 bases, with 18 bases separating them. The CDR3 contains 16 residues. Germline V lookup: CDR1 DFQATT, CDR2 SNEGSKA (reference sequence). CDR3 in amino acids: CSARATLLAAPYEQYF. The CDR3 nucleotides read TGCAGTGCTAGAGCAACACTATTAGCGGCCCCCTACGAGCAGTACTTC.

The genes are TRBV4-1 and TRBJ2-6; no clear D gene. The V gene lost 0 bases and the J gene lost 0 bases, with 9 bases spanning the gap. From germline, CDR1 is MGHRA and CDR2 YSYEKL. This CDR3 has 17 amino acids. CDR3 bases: TGCGCCAGCAGCCAAGAGGTTGAAGCCTCTGGGGCCAACGTCCTGACTTTC. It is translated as CASSQEVEASGANVLTF.

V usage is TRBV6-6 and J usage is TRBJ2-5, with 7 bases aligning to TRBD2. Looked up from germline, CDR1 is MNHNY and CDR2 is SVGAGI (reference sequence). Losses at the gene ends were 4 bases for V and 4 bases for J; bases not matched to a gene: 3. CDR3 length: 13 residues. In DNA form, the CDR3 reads TGTGCCAGCAGTTTGGGCGGGAGAGAGACCCAGTACTTC. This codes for CASSLGGRETQYF.

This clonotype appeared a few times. The CDR3 DNA sequence: TGTGCCACCAGTGACAGTCACCAAGAGACCCAGTACTTC. Its translation: CATSDSHQETQYF. V gene TRBV24-1 combines with J gene TRBJ2-5; D gene ambiguous. The CDR3 consists of 13 residues. Trimming stripped 4 bases from V and 0 bases from J, with 5 bases between. Germline CDR1 KGHDR, CDR2 SFDVKD.

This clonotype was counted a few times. The CDR3, as DNA: TGTGCCAGCAGCCAAGATATGGGAGAGGCCAGAAATCAGCCCCAGCATTTT. Translating gives CASSQDMGEARNQPQHF. The chain has TRBV4-2 and TRBJ1-5; D uncertain. Germline V gene sequence: CDR1 LGHNA, CDR2 YNFKEQ. Trimming shortened V by 0 bases and J by 4 bases, and 16 bases separated the two germline ends. The CDR3 has 17 residues.

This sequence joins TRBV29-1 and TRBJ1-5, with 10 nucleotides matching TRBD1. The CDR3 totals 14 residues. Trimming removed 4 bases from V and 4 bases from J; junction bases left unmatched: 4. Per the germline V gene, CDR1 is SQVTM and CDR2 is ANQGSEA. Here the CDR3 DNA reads TGCAGCGTTGGAGAGGGACAGGGGAATCAGCCCCAGCATTTT. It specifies CSVGEGQGNQPQHF.

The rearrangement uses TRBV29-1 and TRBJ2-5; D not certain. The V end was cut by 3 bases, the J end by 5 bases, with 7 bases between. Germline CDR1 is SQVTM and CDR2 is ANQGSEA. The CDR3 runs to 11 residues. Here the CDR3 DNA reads TGCAGCGTTGAGGGGTCCGAGACCCAGTACTTC. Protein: CSVEGSETQYF.

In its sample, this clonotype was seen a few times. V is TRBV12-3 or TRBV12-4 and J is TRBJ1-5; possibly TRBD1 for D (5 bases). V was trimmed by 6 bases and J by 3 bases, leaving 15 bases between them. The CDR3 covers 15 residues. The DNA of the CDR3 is TGTGCCAGCAGATTCGGGGACCTATACAATCAGCCCCAGCATTTT. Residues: CASRFGDLYNQPQHF.

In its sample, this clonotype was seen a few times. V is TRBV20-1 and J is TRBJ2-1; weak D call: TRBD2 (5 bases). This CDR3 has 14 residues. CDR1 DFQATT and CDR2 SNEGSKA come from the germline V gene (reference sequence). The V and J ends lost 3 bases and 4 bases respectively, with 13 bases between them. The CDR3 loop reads CSARRAGPYNEQFF. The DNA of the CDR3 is TGCAGTGCTAGGAGGGCAGGACCTTACAATGAGCAGTTCTTC.

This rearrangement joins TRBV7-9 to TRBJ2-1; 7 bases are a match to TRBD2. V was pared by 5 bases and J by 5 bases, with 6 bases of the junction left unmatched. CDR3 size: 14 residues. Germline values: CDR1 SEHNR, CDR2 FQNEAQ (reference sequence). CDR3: CASSGGLGHNEQFF. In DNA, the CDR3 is TGTGCCAGCAGCGGAGGACTAGGTCACAATGAGCAGTTCTTC.

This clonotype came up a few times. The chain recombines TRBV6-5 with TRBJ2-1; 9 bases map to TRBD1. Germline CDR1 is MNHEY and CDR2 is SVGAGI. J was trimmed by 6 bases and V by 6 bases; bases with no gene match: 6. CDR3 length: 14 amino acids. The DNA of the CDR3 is TGTGCCAGCAGGCGGGACAGGGTCGTCAATGAGCAGTTCTTC. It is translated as CASRRDRVVNEQFF.

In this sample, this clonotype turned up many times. CDR3 DNA: TGCAGTGCTAAGGGACAGTCTAGCAGCAATCAGCCCCAGCATTTT. Protein: CSAKGQSSSNQPQHF. J is TRBJ1-5 and V is TRBV20-1, with 7 bases aligning to TRBD1. CDR1 and CDR2 from the germline V gene are DFQATT and SNEGSKA (reference sequence). V shed 4 bases, J shed 1 base, and the junction held 7 bases outside the gene matches. The CDR3 runs 15 residues.

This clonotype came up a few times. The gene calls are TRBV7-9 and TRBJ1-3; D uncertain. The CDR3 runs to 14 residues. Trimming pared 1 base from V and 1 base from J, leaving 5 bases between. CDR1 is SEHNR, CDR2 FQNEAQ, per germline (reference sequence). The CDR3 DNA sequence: TGTGCCAGCAGCTTAGGGGAATCTGGAAACACCATATATTTT. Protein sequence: CASSLGESGNTIYF.

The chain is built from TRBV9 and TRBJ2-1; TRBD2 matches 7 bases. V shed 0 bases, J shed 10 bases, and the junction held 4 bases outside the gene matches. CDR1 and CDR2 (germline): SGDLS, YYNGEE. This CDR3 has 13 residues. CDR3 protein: CASSVVERGEQFF. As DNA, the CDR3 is TGTGCCAGCAGCGTAGTAGAGCGGGGAGAGCAGTTCTTC.

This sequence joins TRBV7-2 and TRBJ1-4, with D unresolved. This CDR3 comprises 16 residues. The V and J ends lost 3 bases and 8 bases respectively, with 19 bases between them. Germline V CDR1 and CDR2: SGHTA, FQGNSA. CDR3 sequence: CASSFRFSGSQEKLFF. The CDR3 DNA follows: TGTGCCAGCAGCTTTAGGTTCTCCGGGTCTCAGGAAAAACTGTTTTTT.

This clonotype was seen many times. The CDR3 sequence: CSAHTGGNNQPQHF. The CDR3 DNA is TGCAGTGCACATACAGGGGGCAACAATCAGCCCCAGCATTTT. The V call is TRBV20-1, the J call TRBJ1-5; TRBD1 aligns across 9 bases. CDR1 and CDR2 (germline): DFQATT, SNEGSKA (reference sequence). The V segment lost 6 bases and the J segment 3 bases; nucleotides outside the gene matches: 6. The CDR3 loop spans 14 amino acids.

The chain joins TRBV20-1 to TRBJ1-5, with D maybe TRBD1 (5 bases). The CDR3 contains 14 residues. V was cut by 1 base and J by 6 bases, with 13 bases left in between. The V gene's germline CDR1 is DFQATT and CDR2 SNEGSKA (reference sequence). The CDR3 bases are TGCAGTGCTAGAGGTGGGGGGATCGGTCAGCCCCAGCATTTT. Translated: CSARGGGIGQPQHF.

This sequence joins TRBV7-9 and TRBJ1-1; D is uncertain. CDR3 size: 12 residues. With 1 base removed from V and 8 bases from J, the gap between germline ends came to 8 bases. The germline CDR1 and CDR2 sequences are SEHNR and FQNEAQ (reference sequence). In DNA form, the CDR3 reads TGTGCCAGCAGCTTAGAGGTGACGGAAGCTTTCTTT. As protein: CASSLEVTEAFF.

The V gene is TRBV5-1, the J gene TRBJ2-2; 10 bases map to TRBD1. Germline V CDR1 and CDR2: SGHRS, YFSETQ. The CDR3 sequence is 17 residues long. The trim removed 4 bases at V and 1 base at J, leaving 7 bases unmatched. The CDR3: CASSARTGGMNTGELFF. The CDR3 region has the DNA TGCGCCAGCAGCGCACGGACAGGGGGAATGAACACCGGGGAGCTGTTTTTT.

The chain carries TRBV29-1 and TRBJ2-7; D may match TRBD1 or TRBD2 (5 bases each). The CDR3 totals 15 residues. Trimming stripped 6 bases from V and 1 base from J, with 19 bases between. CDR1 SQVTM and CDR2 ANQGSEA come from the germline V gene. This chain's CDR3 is CSVTIPGTASYEQYF. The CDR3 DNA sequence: TGCAGCGTAACTATTCCCGGGACGGCTTCCTACGAGCAGTACTTC.

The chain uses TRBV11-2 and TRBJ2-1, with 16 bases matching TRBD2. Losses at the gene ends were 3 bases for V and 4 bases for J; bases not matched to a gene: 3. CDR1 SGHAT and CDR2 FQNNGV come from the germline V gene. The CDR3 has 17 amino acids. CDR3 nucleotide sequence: TGTGCCAGCAGCTTGGGACTAGCGGGAGGGATGTACAATGAGCAGTTCTTC. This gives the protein CASSLGLAGGMYNEQFF.